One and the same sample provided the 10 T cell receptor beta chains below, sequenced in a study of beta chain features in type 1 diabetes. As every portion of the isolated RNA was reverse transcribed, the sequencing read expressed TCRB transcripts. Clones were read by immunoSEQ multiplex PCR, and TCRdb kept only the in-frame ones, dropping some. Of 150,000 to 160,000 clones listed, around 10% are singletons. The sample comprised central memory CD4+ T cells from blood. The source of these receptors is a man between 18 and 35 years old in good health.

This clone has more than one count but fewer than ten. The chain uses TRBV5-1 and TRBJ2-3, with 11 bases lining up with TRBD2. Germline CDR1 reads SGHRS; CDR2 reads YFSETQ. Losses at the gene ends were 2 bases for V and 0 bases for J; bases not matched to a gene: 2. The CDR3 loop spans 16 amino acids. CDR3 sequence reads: CASSFSGGASTDTQYF. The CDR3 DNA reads TGCGCCAGCAGCTTTAGCGGGGGGGCCAGCACAGATACGCAGTATTTT. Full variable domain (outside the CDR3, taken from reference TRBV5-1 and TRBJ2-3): KAGVTQTPRYLIKTRGQQVTLSCSPISGHRSVSWYQQTPGQGLQFLFEYFSETQRNKGNFPGRFSGRQFSNSRSEMNVSTLELGDSALYLCASSFSGGASTDTQYFGPGTRLTVL.

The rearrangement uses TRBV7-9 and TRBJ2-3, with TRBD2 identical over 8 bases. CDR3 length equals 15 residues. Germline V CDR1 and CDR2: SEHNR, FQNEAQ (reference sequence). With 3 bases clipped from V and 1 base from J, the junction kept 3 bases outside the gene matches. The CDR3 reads CASSFMRGGTDTQYF. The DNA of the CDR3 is TGTGCCAGCAGCTTCATGCGGGGGGGCACAGATACGCAGTATTTT.

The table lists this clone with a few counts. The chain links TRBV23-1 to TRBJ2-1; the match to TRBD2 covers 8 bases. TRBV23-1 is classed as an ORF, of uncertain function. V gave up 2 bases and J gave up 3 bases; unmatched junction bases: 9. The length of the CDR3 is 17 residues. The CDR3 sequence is CASSQPALREVYNEQFF. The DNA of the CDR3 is TGCGCCAGCAGTCAACCGGCGTTGCGGGAGGTCTACAATGAGCAGTTCTTC.

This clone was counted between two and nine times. The CDR3 nucleotides are TGTGCCAGCAACCCGGGACAGGACTCCTACGAGCAGTACTTC. It specifies CASNPGQDSYEQYF. The chain couples TRBV28 to TRBJ2-7, with 8 bases aligning to TRBD1. J gave up 0 bases and V 7 bases, and 5 bases lay outside the gene matches. Germline V CDR1 and CDR2: MDHEN, SYDVKM. The CDR3 runs to 14 residues.

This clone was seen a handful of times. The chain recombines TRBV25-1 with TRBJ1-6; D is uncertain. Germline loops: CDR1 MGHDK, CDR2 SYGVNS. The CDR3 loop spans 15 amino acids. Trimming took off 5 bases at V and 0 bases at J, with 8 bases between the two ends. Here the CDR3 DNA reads TGTGCCAGCAGTTTAAAGGGCTCCTATAATTCACCCCTCCACTTT. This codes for CASSLKGSYNSPLHF.

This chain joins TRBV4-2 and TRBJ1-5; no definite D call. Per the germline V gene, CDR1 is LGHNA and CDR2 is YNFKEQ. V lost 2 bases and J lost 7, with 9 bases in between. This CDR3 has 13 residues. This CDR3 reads CASSQQPHQPQHF. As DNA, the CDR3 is TGTGCCAGCAGCCAACAGCCCCACCAGCCCCAGCATTTT.

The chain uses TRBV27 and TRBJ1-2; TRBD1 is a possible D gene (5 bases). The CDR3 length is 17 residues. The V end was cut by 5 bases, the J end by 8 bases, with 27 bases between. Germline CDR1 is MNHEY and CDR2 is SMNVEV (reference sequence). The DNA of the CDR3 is TGTGCCAGCAGTGTAGATCCTGCGTCCGGGGGGTACGACGGCTACACCTTC. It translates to CASSVDPASGGYDGYTF.

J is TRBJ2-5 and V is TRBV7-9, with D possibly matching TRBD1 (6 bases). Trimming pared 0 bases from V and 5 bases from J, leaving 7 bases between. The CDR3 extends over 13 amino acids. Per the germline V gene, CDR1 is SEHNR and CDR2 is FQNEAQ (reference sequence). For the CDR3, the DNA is TGTGCCAGCAGCTTAGCGGGGGCGGAGACCCAGTACTTC. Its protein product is CASSLAGAETQYF.

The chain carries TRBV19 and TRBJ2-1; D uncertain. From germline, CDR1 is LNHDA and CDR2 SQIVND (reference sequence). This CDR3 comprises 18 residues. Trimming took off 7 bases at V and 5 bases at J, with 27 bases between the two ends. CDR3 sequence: CASTPSQLPGGSDNEQFF. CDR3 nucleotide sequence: TGTGCCAGTACCCCCTCCCAACTTCCAGGCGGCTCGGACAATGAGCAGTTCTTC.

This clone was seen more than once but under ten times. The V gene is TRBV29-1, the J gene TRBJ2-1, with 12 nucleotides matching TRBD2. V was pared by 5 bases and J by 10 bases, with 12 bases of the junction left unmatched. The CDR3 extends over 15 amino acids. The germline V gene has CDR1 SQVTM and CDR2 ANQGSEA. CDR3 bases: TGCAGCGTTCGGGCCCTAGCGGGGGGGCGGAGGGAGCAGTTCTTC. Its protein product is CSVRALAGGRREQFF.